This T cell receptor (beta chain) was sequenced during a study of T cell responses to AZD1222 COVID-19 vaccine. Study-level background: Second-dose intervals near 4 or 12 weeks were combined. Study observations and caveats: In a largely white British group with more females than males, clonal diversity was possibly underestimated.

The data were produced by immunoSEQ multiplex PCR, yet TCRdb's version contains in-frame clones alone and is incomplete. The sample has 140,000 to 150,000 clones; roughly 89% are singletons. With regard to this clone: Its target is not known.

The sequence derives from an adult in good health. This material consisted of peripheral blood, taken on day 0 of AZD1222 vaccination.

CDR3 nucleotides: TGTGCCAGCAGCTTAGGGCTAGCGGGCAATCCCCACAATGAGCAGTTCTTC. Amino acids: CASSLGLAGNPHNEQFF. The V and J genes are TRBV7-6 and TRBJ2-1, with TRBD2 identical over 8 bases. J was trimmed by 5 bases and V by 1 base; bases with no gene match: 10. The CDR3 loop spans 17 amino acids. The V gene's germline CDR1 is SGHVS and CDR2 FNYEAQ.